Following are 3 T cell receptor beta chains from one sample sequenced in a study of cytomegalovirus exposure and HLA in healthy donors. PCR employed 60 Vbeta and 13 Jbeta primers. TCRdb keeps only in-frame clones here, not all; method: immunoSEQ multiplex PCR. This sample lists approximately 150,000 clones; its ten largest clones have 1.6%. The specimen was PBMCs. The receptor source for this set is a woman in her forties or fifties in good health and CMV-seronegative.

V usage is TRBV19 and J usage is TRBJ1-6; the D gene is possibly TRBD1 (5 bases). Germline lookup yields CDR1 LNHDA and CDR2 SQIVND (reference sequence). The V gene lost 4 bases and the J gene lost 10 bases, with 14 bases spanning the gap. The CDR3 is 14 amino acids. The CDR3 DNA follows: TGTGCCAGTAGTAGGGGGGTAGGGGACTCACCCCTCCACTTT. Residues: CASSRGVGDSPLHF.

The chain employs TRBV6-5 and TRBJ2-5; 10 bases align to TRBD2. The J call may be faulty, since TRBJ2-7 better matches the DNA end. This CDR3 has 15 residues. Per the germline V gene, CDR1 is MNHEY and CDR2 is SVGAGI. The CDR3 DNA follows: TGTGCCAGCACCGCTAGCGGGGGCAGTGAGGACGAGCAGTACTTC. Encoded protein: CASTASGGSEDEQYF.

The V gene is TRBV7-2, the J gene TRBJ2-3; 13 bases fit TRBD2. The germline V gene has CDR1 SGHTA and CDR2 FQGNSA. Germline trimming cut 4 bases from V and 0 bases from J; bases unmatched to any gene: 1. The CDR3 runs to 16 residues. CDR3 nucleotide sequence: TGTGCCAGCAGCTCGGGACTAGCGGGAAGCACAGATACGCAGTATTTT. Its translation: CASSSGLAGSTDTQYF.